The T cell receptor beta chain under discussion was sequenced for a study of blood T cell repertoires in COVID-19. Profiled with immunoSEQ multiplex PCR; TCRdb holds only in-frame clones, not every one. The data show 200,000 or so clones, with 70% to 90% seen just once and about 18% held by the top ten. It was during active infection that Seattle patients were enrolled and then longitudinally followed. The CDR3 consists of 14 residues. Germline V lookup: CDR1 LGHDT, CDR2 YNNKEL (reference sequence). Trimming took 8 bases from V and 4 from J; bases not matched to a gene: 8. The TCR originated in a man aged 45-60 years with COVID-19, enrolled during active disease. The chain recombines TRBV3-1 (or the pseudogene TRBV3-2) with TRBJ1-3, with 7 bases that match TRBD1. The sample was peripheral blood. CDR3 nucleotide sequence: TGTGCCAGCGGGGACAGCTCCTCCGGAAACACCATATATTTT. Its translation is CASGDSSSGNTIYF.